This T cell receptor (beta chain) is from a study of Graves' ophthalmopathy and Graves' hyperthyroidism. This CDR3 spans 17 amino acids. CDR1 is SEHNR, CDR2 FQNEAQ, per germline (reference sequence). Trimming at V came to 7 bases and at J to 7 bases, leaving 17 bases not matched to a gene. The sequenced template was RNA, covering the TCR beta CDR3 region. An initial RT-PCR round employing HTBI primers preceded a second-round multiplex PCR. TCRdb re-derived calls from the multiplex PCR reads in MiXCR, one entry per CDR3 protein. The table lists approximately 540,000 distinct CDR3 sequences, under 45% of them singletons.

The source is an adult man with Graves' hyperthyroidism. The source material was peripheral blood or thyroid tissue (not recorded which). The V call is TRBV7-9, the J call TRBJ1-4, with TRBD1 matching over 8 bases. CDR3 loop: CASNRGGAGGYTEKLFF. CDR3 coding DNA: TGTGCCAGCAACCGTGGGGGAGCAGGGGGCTACACTGAAAAACTGTTTTTT.